The sequence of this T cell receptor beta chain was determined in a study of a mutant IDH1 vaccine in newly diagnosed glioma. As for the study in general: Patients were pretreated with radiotherapy, temozolomide, or both, mostly both.

This CDR3 has 11 residues. V lost 6 bases, J lost 5 bases, and 10 bases lay in between. Germline loops: CDR1 DFQATT, CDR2 SNEGSKA (reference sequence). Time point described: week 47, end of study. Each dose delivered 300 ug of mutant IDH1 20-mer peptide subcutaneously with imiquimod. The protocol was immunoSEQ multiplex PCR, while the TCRdb copy is restricted to in-frame clones and leaves out a portion. The sample carries 20,000 to 25,000 clones, 80% to 85% recorded once. Turning to this clone: Its antigen is as yet unknown.

The sequence came from a man in his forties or fifties with glioma. The starting material was PBMCs, obtained from a glioma patient whose treatment included an IDH1 peptide vaccine. The J gene is TRBJ2-5, the V gene TRBV20-1; D gene uncertain. The CDR3: CSAVLGETQYF. The CDR3 region has the DNA TGCAGTGCCGTGCTAGGGGAGACCCAGTACTTC.